The 24 T cell receptor beta chains presented below share a single source sample, sequenced in a study of T cell responses to AZD1222 COVID-19 vaccine. Data came from immunoSEQ multiplex PCR; TCRdb stores just in-frame clones and leaves some out. Seen here are around 200,000 clones, 80% to 95% observed once, and the top ten hold 1%. The sequenced sample was peripheral blood, obtained 28 days after the second dose of the MenACWY control vaccine. The receptors come from an adult who received the MenACWY meningococcal vaccine as a control.

J is TRBJ1-1 and V is TRBV19; no definite D call. Trimming left V 4 bases short and J 1 base short, with 10 bases between. Germline values: CDR1 LNHDA, CDR2 SQIVND (reference sequence). This CDR3 has 14 amino acids. The CDR3: CASSRMGGNTEAFF. In DNA, the CDR3 is TGTGCCAGTAGTAGAATGGGAGGGAACACTGAAGCTTTCTTT.

The rearrangement links TRBV18 to TRBJ1-1; D remains unclear. CDR1 is KGHSH and CDR2 is LQKENI in the germline V gene. V lost 3 bases, J lost 10 bases, and 12 bases lay in between. This CDR3 has 12 residues. CDR3 amino acids: CASSPPAGGAFF. DNA of the CDR3: TGTGCCAGCTCACCCCCAGCGGGCGGAGCTTTCTTT.

The chain joins TRBV6-2 or TRBV6-3 to TRBJ2-7; a possible D gene is TRBD1 (5 bases). The CDR3 is 13 residues long. Germline V lookup: CDR1 MNHEY, CDR2 SVGEGT. The V and J ends lost 5 bases and 2 bases respectively, with 10 bases between them. This CDR3 reads CASSPDTTYEQYF. The CDR3 coding sequence is TGTGCCAGCAGTCCGGACACGACCTACGAGCAGTACTTC.

J is TRBJ2-4 and V is TRBV28; 7 nucleotides match TRBD2. From germline, CDR1 is MDHEN and CDR2 SYDVKM. The length of the CDR3 is 14 residues. V lost 7 bases and J lost 8; bases outside the gene matches: 11. The CDR3 DNA reads as TGTGCCAGCACCTCACTAGCGAGTGAAGACATTCAGTACTTC. It codes for CASTSLASEDIQYF.

The chain combines TRBV3-1 (or the pseudogene TRBV3-2) with TRBJ2-5; D unresolved. Germline V gene sequence: CDR1 LGHDT, CDR2 YNNKEL (reference sequence). This CDR3 region has 13 residues. The V gene lost 8 bases and the J gene lost 1 base, with 11 bases spanning the gap. Here the CDR3 reads CASHLGSQETQYF. CDR3 in DNA: TGTGCCAGCCACCTAGGGTCCCAAGAGACCCAGTACTTC.

This chain connects TRBV7-2 to TRBJ1-1, with D possibly TRBD1 on 6 matching bases. Germline CDR1 SGHTA, CDR2 FQGNSA. The CDR3 sequence is 14 residues long. Trimming took off 1 base at V and 11 bases at J, with 17 bases between the two ends. As DNA, the CDR3 is TGTGCCAGCAGCTTAGTTGGGGGGCCCTCGTTGGCTTTCTTT. Protein sequence: CASSLVGGPSLAFF.

The CDR3 DNA reads TGTGCCAGCAGTTTTAGGGTCAGGACAGGGAGTGATGAAAAACTGTTTTTT. Its protein product is CASSFRVRTGSDEKLFF. V and J are TRBV27 and TRBJ1-4; 8 bases align to TRBD1. CDR3 length: 17 residues. The V segment lost 3 bases and the J segment 6 bases; nucleotides outside the gene matches: 12. Looked up from germline, CDR1 is MNHEY and CDR2 is SMNVEV (reference sequence).

The chain combines TRBV12-3 or TRBV12-4 with TRBJ2-7, with TRBD1 as a possible D gene (5 bases). This CDR3 is built from 13 residues. Trimming removed 6 bases from V and 3 bases from J, with 12 bases in between. The DNA of the CDR3 is TGTGCCAGCAGCATGGGGCTGGACTACGAGCAGTACTTC. It yields the protein CASSMGLDYEQYF.

CDR3 in DNA: TGTGCCAGCAGTAGGACAGGGGGCAGCGACTATGGCTACACCTTC. Residues: CASSRTGGSDYGYTF. The J gene is TRBJ1-2, the V gene TRBV6-2 or TRBV6-3, with TRBD1 identical over 11 bases. The germline V gene has CDR1 MNHEY and CDR2 SVGEGT. The V gene end was trimmed by 5 bases and the J gene end by 3 bases; junction bases not matched to a gene: 5. CDR3 size: 15 residues.

The genes are TRBV18 and TRBJ1-5; TRBD1 is a possible D gene (6 bases). Germline CDR1 and CDR2: KGHSH and LQKENI. This CDR3 has 13 residues. The ends were cut back, 4 bases at V and 7 bases at J, with 11 bases in the middle. CDR3 sequence (DNA): TGTGCCAGCTCACACAGGGTAAGCCAGCCCCAGCATTTT. Protein: CASSHRVSQPQHF.

This chain links TRBV6-5 with TRBJ1-5, with 7 bases aligning to TRBD1. Trimming cost V 6 bases and J 6 bases; bases outside gene matches: 8. Germline CDR1 reads MNHEY; CDR2 reads SVGAGI. This CDR3 is built from 14 residues. The CDR3 DNA is TGTGCCAGCAGACCGACAGGGTCGGGTCAGCCCCAGCATTTT. As protein: CASRPTGSGQPQHF.

The chain joins TRBV11-2 to TRBJ1-2, with unresolved D. V lost 5 bases and J lost 4, with 11 bases in between. Germline values: CDR1 SGHAT, CDR2 FQNNGV. The length of the CDR3 is 13 residues. The CDR3, as DNA: TGTGCCAGCAGCCCCAAGACAACCTATGGCTACACCTTC. Its protein is CASSPKTTYGYTF. The whole variable domain, remainder taken from reference TRBV11-2 and TRBJ1-2, is EAGVAQSPRYKIIEKRQSVAFWCNPISGHATLYWYQQILGQGPKLLIQFQNNGVVDDSQLPKDRFSAERLKGVDSTLKIQPAKLEDSAVYLCASSPKTTYGYTFGSGTRLTVV.

V usage is TRBV6-5 and J usage is TRBJ1-4; TRBD1 might be the D (5 bases). The CDR3 covers 14 residues. Deletions cut 6 bases from V and 3 bases from J, with 11 bases between. Germline V gene data show CDR1 as MNHEY and CDR2 as SVGAGI. Written as DNA, the CDR3 is TGTGCCAGCAGGACCGGGACGGCTAATGAAAAACTGTTTTTT. Protein sequence: CASRTGTANEKLFF.

The chain joins TRBV14 to TRBJ1-2, with 9 positions matching TRBD1. The CDR3 has 15 residues. V lost 4 bases, J lost 4 bases, and 7 bases stayed unmatched. Germline lookup yields CDR1 SGHDN and CDR2 FVKESK. The CDR3 sequence is CASSRRQGVGYGYTF. In DNA, the CDR3 is TGTGCCAGCAGCCGCCGACAGGGGGTGGGCTATGGCTACACCTTC.

The J gene is TRBJ2-1, the V gene TRBV30, with 9 bases that match TRBD2. The CDR3 extends over 14 amino acids. Losses at the gene ends were 2 bases for V and 9 bases for J; bases not matched to a gene: 8. Germline values: CDR1 GTSNPN, CDR2 SVGIG (reference sequence). This CDR3 is CAWSRGGGVVEQFF. The CDR3 region has the DNA TGTGCCTGGAGTCGAGGCGGGGGGGTGGTTGAGCAGTTCTTC.

The rearrangement links TRBV11-2 to TRBJ1-4; no clear D gene. CDR3 length: 13 amino acids. Trimming took 5 bases from V and 11 from J, leaving 15 bases between them. Germline V gene data show CDR1 as SGHAT and CDR2 as FQNNGV. CDR3 sequence: CASSPPHLGKLFF. CDR3 in DNA: TGTGCCAGCAGCCCCCCCCACCTTGGGAAACTGTTTTTT.

The V call is TRBV12-3 or TRBV12-4, the J call TRBJ1-1; 7 bases agree with TRBD1. The CDR3 contains 13 residues. The trim removed 1 base at V and 10 bases at J, leaving 6 bases unmatched. DNA for the CDR3: TGTGCCAGCAGTTTAGGACGACAGGGTGGAGCTTTCTTT. Residues: CASSLGRQGGAFF.

The V gene is TRBV5-6, the J gene TRBJ1-1; no clear D gene. CDR1 is SGHDT, CDR2 YYEEEE, per germline. The CDR3 is 14 amino acids. Trimming removed 1 base at V and 2 bases at J, with 9 bases between. The CDR3 is CASSLLFVNTEAFF. The CDR3 coding sequence is TGTGCCAGCAGCTTGTTGTTTGTCAACACTGAAGCTTTCTTT.

CDR3 nucleotide sequence: TGTGCCAGCAGTTTGGAGGGCTCCCCCTACGAGCAGTACTTC. As protein: CASSLEGSPYEQYF. This chain uses TRBV28 with TRBJ2-7; TRBD2 is a possible D gene (6 bases). From germline, CDR1 is MDHEN and CDR2 SYDVKM. The V end lost 3 bases, the J end lost 2 bases, and 11 bases lay between the germline ends. The CDR3 has 14 amino acids.

The chain carries TRBV30 and TRBJ1-1, with D perhaps TRBD1 (5 bases). Germline CDR1 and CDR2: GTSNPN and SVGIG (reference sequence). The CDR3 contains 15 residues. The V end was cut by 2 bases, the J end by 0 bases, with 13 bases between. The CDR3 region has the DNA TGTGCCTGGAGTATCGGGGGGACTATGAACACTGAAGCTTTCTTT. It codes for CAWSIGGTMNTEAFF.

The chain combines TRBV4-1 with TRBJ2-3, with 8 bases identical to TRBD2. The junction had 14 bases not matched to a gene; V was cut back by 1 base and J by 2 bases. Germline V lookup: CDR1 MGHRA, CDR2 YSYEKL. CDR3 length: 19 amino acids. CDR3 nucleotides: TGCGCCAGCAGCCAAGCGTCGCCCCCAGGCGGGGGGAACACAGATACGCAGTATTTT. Its protein is CASSQASPPGGGNTDTQYF.

The V call is TRBV4-1, the J call TRBJ1-5; D might be TRBD1 (5 bases). CDR3 length: 16 amino acids. V lost 4 bases and J lost 2, with 15 bases in between. Germline CDR1 MGHRA, CDR2 YSYEKL. The CDR3 sequence: CASSPLVGRGNQPQHF. DNA for the CDR3: TGCGCCAGCAGCCCCCTGGTGGGCAGGGGCAATCAGCCCCAGCATTTT.

The rearrangement uses TRBV7-2 and TRBJ2-2; D possibly corresponds to TRBD1 (6 bases). The CDR3 extends over 14 amino acids. The V gene's germline CDR1 is SGHTA and CDR2 FQGNSA. With 5 bases removed from V and 5 bases from J, the gap between germline ends came to 12 bases. The CDR3, as DNA: TGTGCCAGCAGCCTAAAAAGGGGGACCGGGGAGCTGTTTTTT. It is translated as CASSLKRGTGELFF.

The chain joins TRBV19 to TRBJ1-4; D gene ambiguous. The germline V and J ends were trimmed by 5 bases and 8 bases, with 12 bases remaining between them. Germline CDR1 reads LNHDA; CDR2 reads SQIVND (reference sequence). The length of the CDR3 is 13 residues. The chain's CDR3 is CASSGNSGEKLFF. Written as DNA, the CDR3 is TGTGCCAGTAGTGGCAACAGTGGAGAAAAACTGTTTTTT.